This entry describes one T cell receptor (beta chain). The sample belongs to a study of OX40 agonist ivuxolimab in advanced cancers. Across the whole study: At 0.01 to 10 mg/kg, ivuxolimab was administered intravenously to patients every 2 weeks. With a range of roughly 23 to 79, age averaged approximately 54 years, and around 83% were male.

The protocol was immunoSEQ multiplex PCR, while the TCRdb copy is restricted to in-frame clones and leaves out a portion. Of tens of thousands of clones listed, 85% to 90% are singletons. V was pared by 0 bases and J by 0 bases, with 1 base of the junction left unmatched. From germline, CDR1 is MNHEY and CDR2 SMNVEV (reference sequence). The CDR3 contains 15 residues. The sequences come from CD4+ or CD8+ T cells sorted from blood, collected in a trial of the OX40 agonist ivuxolimab. This receptor was identified in an adult with an advanced solid tumor such as melanoma, head and neck, liver or kidney cancer. This chain joins TRBV27 and TRBJ1-1; TRBD1 matches at 7 bases. The CDR3 DNA is TGTGCCAGCAGTTTATCGACAGGGTTGAACACTGAAGCTTTCTTT. It is translated as CASSLSTGLNTEAFF.